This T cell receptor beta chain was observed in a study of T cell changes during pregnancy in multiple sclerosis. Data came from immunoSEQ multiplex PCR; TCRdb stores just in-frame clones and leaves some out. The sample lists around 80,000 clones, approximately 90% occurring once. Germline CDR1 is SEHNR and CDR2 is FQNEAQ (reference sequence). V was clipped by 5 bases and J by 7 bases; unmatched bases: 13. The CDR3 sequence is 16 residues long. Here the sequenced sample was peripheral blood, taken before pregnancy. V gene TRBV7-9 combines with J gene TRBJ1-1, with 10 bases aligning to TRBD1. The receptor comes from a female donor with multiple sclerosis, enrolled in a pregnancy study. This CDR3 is CASSRTNDGTGDEAFF. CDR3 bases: TGTGCCAGCAGCAGAACTAATGACGGGACAGGGGATGAAGCTTTCTTT.